The clone carrying this T cell receptor (beta chain) was picked up many times. Then a second PCR, running about 6 to 11 cycles, was carried out with a sample-barcoded 5' primer and a J-beta primer mix. TCRdb re-analysed the 5' RACE reads in MiXCR, keeping a single row per CDR3 protein. Here the sample spans hundreds of thousands of distinct CDR3 sequences, around 24% being singletons. This specimen belongs to a study of blood T cells in healthy people across ages. This CDR3 is 16 amino acids long. Germline loops: CDR1 SGHTA, CDR2 FQGNSA. J lost 1 base, V lost 5 bases, and 6 bases had no gene match. These sequences were also reported in another study, on T cells of mothers and their children. That study reports: It was related mother-child pairs that showed slightly higher overlap than unrelated pairs, without reaching significance.

V usage is TRBV7-2 and J usage is TRBJ2-5; TRBD2 aligns across 11 bases. The sequenced material came from blood. The receptor comes from a boy younger than 18 in good health. CDR3 coding DNA: TGTGCCAGCAGCACCGGACTAGCGGGTTCCCAAGAGACCCAGTACTTC. The encoded protein is CASSTGLAGSQETQYF.